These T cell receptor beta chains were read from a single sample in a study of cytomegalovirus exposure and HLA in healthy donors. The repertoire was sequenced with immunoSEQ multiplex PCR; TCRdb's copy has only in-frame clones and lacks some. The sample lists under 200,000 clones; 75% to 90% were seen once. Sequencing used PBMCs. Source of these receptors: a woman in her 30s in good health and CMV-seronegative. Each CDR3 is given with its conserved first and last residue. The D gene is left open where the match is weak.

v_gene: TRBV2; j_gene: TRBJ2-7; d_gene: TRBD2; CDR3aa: CASSYFQAGSSEQYF
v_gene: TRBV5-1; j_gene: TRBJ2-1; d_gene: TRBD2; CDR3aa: CASSTSGGPDEQFF
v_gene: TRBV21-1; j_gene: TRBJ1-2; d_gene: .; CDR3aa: CAILGVRYGYTF
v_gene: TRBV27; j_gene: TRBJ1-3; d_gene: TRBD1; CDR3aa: CASSPRGVGSLGNTIYF
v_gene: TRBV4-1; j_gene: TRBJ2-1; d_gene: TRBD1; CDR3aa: CASSQATQGMGYNEQFF
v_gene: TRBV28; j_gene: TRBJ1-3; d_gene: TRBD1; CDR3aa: CASSPRQGTRNTIYF
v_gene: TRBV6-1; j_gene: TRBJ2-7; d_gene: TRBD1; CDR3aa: CASSDPDRPPGEQYF
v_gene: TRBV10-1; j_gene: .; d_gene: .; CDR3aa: CASSDPDTYEQYF
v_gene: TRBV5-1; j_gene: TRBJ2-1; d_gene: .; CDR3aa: CASSLTGRASYNEQFF
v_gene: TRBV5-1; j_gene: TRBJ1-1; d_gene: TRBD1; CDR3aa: CASSSQGTGATEAFF
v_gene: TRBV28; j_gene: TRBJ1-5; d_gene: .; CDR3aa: CASSLEAQPQHF
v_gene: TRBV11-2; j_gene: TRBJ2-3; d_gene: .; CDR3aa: CASSPRQSTDTQYF
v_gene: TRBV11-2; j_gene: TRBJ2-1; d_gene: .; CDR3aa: CASSFRGGGPNEQFF
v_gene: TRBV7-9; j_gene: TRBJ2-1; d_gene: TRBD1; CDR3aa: CASSLNPGTGSYNEQFF
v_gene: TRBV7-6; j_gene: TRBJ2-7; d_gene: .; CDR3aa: CASSLGTGVYEQYF
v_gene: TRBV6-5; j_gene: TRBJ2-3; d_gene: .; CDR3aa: CASRPQGSADTQYF
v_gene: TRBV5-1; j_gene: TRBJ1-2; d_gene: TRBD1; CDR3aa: CASSLVETGVSGYTF
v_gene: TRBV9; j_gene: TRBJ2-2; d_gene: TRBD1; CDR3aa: CARGSIQGDSSTGELFF
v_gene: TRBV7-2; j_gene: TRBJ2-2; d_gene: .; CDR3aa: CASSLALDYGNTGELFF
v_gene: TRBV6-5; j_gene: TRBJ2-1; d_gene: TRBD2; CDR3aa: CASGGLAENEQFF
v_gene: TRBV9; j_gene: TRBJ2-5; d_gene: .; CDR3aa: CASSVDGNSQETQYF
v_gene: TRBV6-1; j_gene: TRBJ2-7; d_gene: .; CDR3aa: CASSVEFIAREQYF
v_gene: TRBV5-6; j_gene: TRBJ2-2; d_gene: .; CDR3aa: CASSSYDGLDTGELFF
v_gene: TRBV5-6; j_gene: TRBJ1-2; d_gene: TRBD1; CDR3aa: CASSLLMDRVGYTF
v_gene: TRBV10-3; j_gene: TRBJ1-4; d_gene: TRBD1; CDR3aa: CAISEWKTGAGEKLFF
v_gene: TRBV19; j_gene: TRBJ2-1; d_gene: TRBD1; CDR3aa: CASTNRGAYSAYNEQFF
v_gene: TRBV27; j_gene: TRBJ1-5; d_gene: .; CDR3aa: CASSPGGANQPQHF
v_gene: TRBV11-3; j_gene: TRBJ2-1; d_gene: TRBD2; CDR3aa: CASSAGTSSYNEQFF
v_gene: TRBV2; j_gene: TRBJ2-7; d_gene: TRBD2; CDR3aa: CASGRAGRTGEQYF
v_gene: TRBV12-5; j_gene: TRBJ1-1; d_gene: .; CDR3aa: CASGTGHMNTEAFF
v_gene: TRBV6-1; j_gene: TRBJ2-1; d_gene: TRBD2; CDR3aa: CASSLAGGNNEQFF
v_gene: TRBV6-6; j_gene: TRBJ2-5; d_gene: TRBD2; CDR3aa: CASSRLATQETQYF
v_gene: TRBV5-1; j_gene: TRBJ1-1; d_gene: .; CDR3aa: CASSFTGFMNTEAFF
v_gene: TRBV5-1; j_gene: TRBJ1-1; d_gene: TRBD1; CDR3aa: CASSLGTGSGTEAFF
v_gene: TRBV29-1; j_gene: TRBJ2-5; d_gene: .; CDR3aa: CSVESAGAPETQYF
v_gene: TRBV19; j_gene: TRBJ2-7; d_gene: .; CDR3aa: CASSETSSYEQYF
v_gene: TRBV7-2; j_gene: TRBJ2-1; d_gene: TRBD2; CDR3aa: CASSLAGTSNEQFF
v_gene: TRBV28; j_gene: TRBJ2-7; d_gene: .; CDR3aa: CASSLLVRYSYEQYF
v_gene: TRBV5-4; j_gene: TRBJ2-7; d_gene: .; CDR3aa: CASSLGLVYEQYF
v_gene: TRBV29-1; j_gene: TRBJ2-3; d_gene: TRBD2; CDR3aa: CSVQGAGVDTQYF